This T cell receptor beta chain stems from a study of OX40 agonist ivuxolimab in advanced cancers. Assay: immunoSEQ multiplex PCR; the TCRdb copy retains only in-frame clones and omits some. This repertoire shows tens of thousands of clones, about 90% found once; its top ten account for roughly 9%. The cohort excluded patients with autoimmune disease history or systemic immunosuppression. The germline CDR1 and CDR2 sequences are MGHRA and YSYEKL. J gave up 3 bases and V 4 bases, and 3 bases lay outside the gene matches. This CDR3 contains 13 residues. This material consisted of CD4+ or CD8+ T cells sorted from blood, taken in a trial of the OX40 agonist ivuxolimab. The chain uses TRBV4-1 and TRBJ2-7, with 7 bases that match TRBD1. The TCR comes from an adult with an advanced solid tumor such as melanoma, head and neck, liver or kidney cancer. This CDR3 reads CASSPGQDYEQYF. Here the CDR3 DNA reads TGCGCCAGCAGCCCAGGACAGGACTACGAGCAGTACTTC.